This is a list of T cell receptor beta chains from one sample in a study of cytomegalovirus exposure and HLA in healthy donors. Generated by immunoSEQ multiplex PCR, the TCRdb table keeps only in-frame clones and is missing some. The sample records roughly 180,000 clones, roughly 10% being singletons. The sequenced sample was PBMCs. All receptors derive from a woman in her twenties or thirties in good health and CMV-seropositive. Each CDR3 is given with its conserved first and last residue. The D gene is left open where the match is weak. Rows give clone size only sometimes, using once, few, many, or a class for an expanded clone.

>NA|TRBV7-3|TRBJ2-2|NA
CASSRGRATGELFF
TGTGCCAGCAGCAGGGGTAGAGCCACCGGGGAGCTGTTTTTT
>TRBD1|TRBV6-5|TRBJ2-1|NA
CASSYSGTGGVEQFF
TGTGCCAGCAGTTACTCGGGGACAGGGGGCGTCGAGCAGTTCTTC
>TRBD1|TRBV7-6|TRBJ1-5|few
CASSAYGGQMGQPQHF
TGTGCCAGCAGCGCTTACGGGGGACAGATGGGGCAGCCCCAGCATTTT
>NA|TRBV5-1|TRBJ2-7|NA
CASSLGTHEQYF
TGCGCCAGCAGCTTGGGAACTCACGAGCAGTACTTC
>TRBD1|TRBV4-1|TRBJ2-1|few
CASSQLDRDYNEQFF
TGCGCCAGCAGCCAATTGGACAGGGACTACAATGAGCAGTTCTTC
>TRBD2|TRBV6-5|TRBJ2-3|few
CASSRGLNTDTQYF
TGTGCCAGCAGTCGGGGACTAAACACAGATACGCAGTATTTT
>NA|TRBV5-6|TRBJ2-7|few
CASSLIPRSSSYEQYF
TGTGCCAGCAGCTTGATTCCCAGGTCGAGCTCCTACGAGCAGTACTTC
>TRBD2|TRBV4-2|TRBJ2-7|NA
CASSHTSGRIGEQYF
TGTGCCAGCAGCCATACTAGCGGGAGGATTGGGGAGCAGTACTTC
>TRBD1|TRBV5-8|TRBJ1-2|NA
CASSLISGTASYGYTF
TGTGCCAGCAGCTTAATTTCCGGGACAGCGAGCTATGGCTACACCTTC
>NA|TRBV5-1|TRBJ1-1|NA
CASSWGSSTEAFF
TGCGCCAGCAGCTGGGGCAGTAGCACTGAAGCTTTCTTT
>TRBD2|TRBV5-1|TRBJ2-1|few
CASSLGLAHPSGNEQFF
TGCGCCAGCAGCTTGGGACTAGCCCACCCCTCAGGCAATGAGCAGTTCTTC
>NA|TRBV21-1|TRBJ2-7|few
CASSNKRCGRFRGSSYEQYF
TGTGCCAGCAGCAATAAAAGGTGCGGGAGATTTCGCGGTAGCTCCTACGAGCAGTACTTC
>NA|TRBV7-3|TRBJ2-3|NA
CASSQAGVDTDTQYF
TGTGCCAGCAGCCAGGCAGGGGTGGACACAGATACGCAGTATTTT
>NA|TRBV10-3|TRBJ2-5|few
CAIRSGVGYQETQYF
TGTGCCATCAGGTCAGGGGTGGGGTATCAAGAGACCCAGTACTTC
>TRBD1|TRBV10-1|TRBJ2-5|few
CASSGLGQGEGETQYF
TGCGCCAGCAGCGGCCTGGGACAGGGTGAAGGAGAGACCCAGTACTTC
>TRBD1|TRBV4-1|TRBJ2-1|few
CASSQWDRASYNEQFF
TGCGCCAGCAGCCAATGGGACAGGGCCTCCTACAATGAGCAGTTCTTC
>TRBD2|TRBV5-4|TRBJ2-7|NA
CASSLWGAGGSYEQYF
TGTGCCAGCAGCTTGTGGGGGGCGGGGGGCTCCTACGAGCAGTACTTC
>NA|TRBV20-1|TRBJ1-2|NA
CSAAAIGYTF
TGCAGCGCTGCGGCGATTGGCTACACCTTC
>TRBD2|TRBV4-1|TRBJ2-1|few
CVSSLLGGRGTSGSIGNEQFF
TGCGTCAGCAGCCTCTTGGGGGGCCGCGGGACTAGCGGGAGTATAGGCAATGAGCAGTTCTTC
>TRBD2|TRBV4-2|TRBJ2-7|few
CASSQDVAGGTYEQYF
TGTGCCAGCAGCCAAGATGTGGCGGGAGGCACCTACGAGCAGTACTTC
>NA|TRBV15|TRBJ2-7|few
CATSSDSYEQYF
TGTGCCACCAGCAGTGACAGTTACGAGCAGTACTTC
>NA|TRBV9|TRBJ2-7|NA
CASSAQGQVSYEQYF
TGTGCCAGCAGCGCCCAGGGTCAAGTCTCCTACGAGCAGTACTTC
>TRBD2|TRBV25-1|TRBJ2-1|few
CASSLRLAGGGEQFF
TGTGCCAGCAGTTTACGGCTAGCGGGAGGTGGTGAGCAGTTCTTC
>TRBD2|TRBV7-9|TRBJ2-7|NA
CASSPPAGLSEQYF
TGTGCCAGCAGCCCCCCCGCGGGACTAAGCGAGCAGTACTTC
>NA|TRBV27|TRBJ1-1|few
CASTPHSGTEAFF
TGTGCCAGCACGCCGCATTCCGGGACTGAAGCTTTCTTT
>TRBD2|TRBV10-3|TRBJ2-1|few
CAIQTAGTSGTASYNEQFF
TGTGCCATCCAGACTGCCGGGACTAGCGGGACTGCTTCCTACAATGAGCAGTTCTTC
>NA|TRBV5-4|TRBJ1-2|few
CASSYRTAGYGYTF
TGTGCCAGCAGCTATCGGACAGCAGGATATGGCTACACCTTC
>TRBD1|TRBV7-9|TRBJ1-1|NA
CASSPQGDGTEAFF
TGTGCCAGCAGCCCACAGGGGGATGGTACTGAAGCTTTCTTT
>TRBD2|TRBV5-6|TRBJ2-7|NA
CASSPGGTSGFNYEQYF
TGTGCCAGCAGCCCGGGGGGGACTAGCGGGTTCAACTACGAGCAGTACTTC
>TRBD2|TRBV7-6|TRBJ2-3|few
CASSSRAGGWSDTQYF
TGTGCCAGCAGCTCCAGAGCGGGAGGGTGGTCAGATACGCAGTATTTT
>TRBD2|TRBV5-1|TRBJ2-3|NA
CASSAGLAVSTDTQYF
TGCGCCAGCAGCGCCGGACTAGCTGTTAGCACAGATACGCAGTATTTT
>TRBD1|TRBV12-5|TRBJ1-4|few
CASGLVPVDRVEEKLFF
TGTGCTAGTGGTTTGGTACCCGTTGACAGGGTGGAGGAAAAACTGTTTTTT
>NA|TRBV7-3|TRBJ2-1|NA
CASSSEDSSYNEQFF
TGTGCCAGCAGCTCAGAAGACAGTTCCTACAATGAGCAGTTCTTC
>TRBD2|TRBV5-1|TRBJ2-7|NA
CASSFRGLAGEQYF
TGCGCCAGCAGCTTCCGTGGACTAGCGGGCGAGCAGTACTTC
>TRBD2|TRBV7-9|TRBJ2-3|NA
CASSIYAGGRSDTQYF
TGTGCCAGCAGCATCTACGCGGGAGGGCGGTCAGATACGCAGTATTTT
>TRBD2|TRBV11-2|TRBJ2-3|NA
CASSLSLRGRFTDTQYF
TGTGCCAGCAGCCTTAGTCTGCGCGGGAGGTTCACAGATACGCAGTATTTT
>NA|TRBV14|TRBJ1-1|NA
CASSVGGTEAFF
TGTGCCAGCAGCGTGGGGGGCACTGAAGCTTTCTTT
>NA|TRBV18|TRBJ1-1|few
CASSPPFGQARGTEAFF
TGTGCCAGCTCACCACCATTCGGGCAGGCTCGGGGCACTGAAGCTTTCTTT
>TRBD1|TRBV30|TRBJ1-2|few
CAWSRGTGVSNYGYTF
TGTGCCTGGAGTAGGGGGACAGGGGTTTCTAACTATGGCTACACCTTC
>NA|TRBV14|TRBJ2-1|few
CASSQYFFEQFF
TGTGCCAGCAGCCAATACTTCTTTGAGCAGTTCTTC
>NA|TRBV18|TRBJ1-2|NA
CASSPRAGAENYGYTF
TGTGCCAGCTCACCACGGGCAGGGGCGGAAAACTATGGCTACACCTTC
>TRBD1|TRBV15|TRBJ1-5|few
CATSRDALWTGSPSSNQPQHF
TGTGCCACCAGCAGAGATGCCCTTTGGACAGGGAGCCCCTCTAGCAATCAGCCCCAGCATTTT
>TRBD2|TRBV29-1|TRBJ2-1|NA
CSTPRASGRAEQFF
TGCAGCACCCCAAGGGCTAGCGGGAGGGCTGAGCAGTTCTTC
>NA|TRBV11-2|TRBJ2-1|NA
CASSLADEQFF
TGTGCCAGCAGCTTAGCCGATGAGCAGTTCTTC
>NA|TRBV11-2|TRBJ1-1|few
CASSSTGNTEAFF
TGTGCCAGCAGCTCGACAGGGAACACTGAAGCTTTCTTT
>TRBD2|TRBV5-4|TRBJ2-2|NA
CASDLAGTGGELFF
TGTGCCAGCGATCTAGCGGGAACAGGCGGGGAGCTGTTTTTT
>TRBD2|TRBV5-4|TRBJ2-2|few
CASSLEPSGRVTGELFF
TGTGCCAGCAGCTTGGAACCTAGCGGGAGGGTCACCGGGGAGCTGTTTTTT
>NA|TRBV9|TRBJ2-1|NA
CASSSRGSEQFF
TGTGCCAGCAGCTCTCGGGGGAGTGAGCAGTTCTTC
>TRBD2|TRBV10-1|TRBJ2-1|NA
CASSELREARNEQFF
TGCGCCAGCAGTGAGCTGCGGGAGGCGAGAAATGAGCAGTTCTTC
>TRBD1|TRBV2|TRBJ2-4|few
CASIESPGQSKNIQYF
TGTGCCAGCATTGAGTCTCCGGGACAGTCCAAAAACATTCAGTACTTC
>NA|TRBV19|TRBJ2-1|few
CASSRGSSNEQFF
TGTGCCAGTAGTAGAGGTAGCAGCAATGAGCAGTTCTTC
>TRBD1|TRBV10-2|TRBJ1-1|few
CASSERGTGLNTEAFF
TGCGCCAGCAGTGAGCGAGGGACAGGATTGAACACTGAAGCTTTCTTT
>NA|TRBV2|TRBJ1-2|few
CASSRLESRIGYTF
TGTGCCAGCAGTAGACTGGAATCACGGATTGGCTACACCTTC
>NA|TRBV9|TRBJ2-5|few
CASSAAAFQETQYF
TGTGCCAGCAGCGCCGCGGCCTTCCAAGAGACCCAGTACTTC
>TRBD1|TRBV19|TRBJ2-3|NA
CASSIPPGQGTDTQYF
TGTGCCAGTAGTATCCCTCCGGGACAGGGCACAGATACGCAGTATTTT
>NA|TRBV7-2|TRBJ2-1|NA
CASSDPLGGYNEQFF
TGTGCCAGCAGCGACCCCTTGGGGGGCTACAATGAGCAGTTCTTC
>TRBD1|TRBV2|TRBJ1-5|NA
CASKRGTGQPQHF
TGTGCCAGCAAGCGGGGGACAGGGCAGCCCCAGCATTTT
>NA|TRBV7-9|TRBJ2-1|NA
CASSRVLPGNEQFF
TGTGCCAGCAGCCGGGTCCTCCCCGGTAATGAGCAGTTCTTC
>TRBD1|TRBV2|TRBJ1-4|NA
CASSNPGTANEKLFF
TGTGCCAGCAGTAACCCCGGGACAGCTAATGAAAAACTGTTTTTT
>TRBD2|TRBV5-1|TRBJ2-1|NA
CASSLVVSGSSAEQFF
TGCGCCAGCAGCTTGGTAGTTAGCGGGAGCTCAGCCGAGCAGTTCTTC